This T cell receptor (beta chain) was obtained from a study of shared clonotypes between healthy human individuals. The assay was immunoSEQ multiplex PCR, and TCRdb's table has in-frame clones only and misses some. Found here are millions of clones, around 90% of them singletons; the top ten hold about 0.13%. Nashville, Tennessee was home to all donors, who were Caucasian adults. With 6 bases clipped from V and 7 bases from J, the junction kept 14 bases outside the gene matches. In germline, CDR1 is MNHNS, CDR2 SASEGT. CDR3 length: 15 residues. The receptor's source is a man aged 18 to 29 in good health. Sequenced sample: naive CD4+ T cells sorted from blood. Subset specified: CD45RA+ positively selected. The rearrangement uses TRBV6-1 and TRBJ2-7, with TRBD2 matching over 8 bases. Written as DNA, the CDR3 is TGTGCCAGCAGGAAGCGGGAGCCTCTGGGGGGAGAGCAGTACTTC. Residues: CASRKREPLGGEQYF.